Detailed here is one T cell receptor (beta chain). There is no known antigen for this receptor. The junction and the germline gene differ at one end; a read error may be behind it. This record belongs to a study of T cell responses to AZD1222 COVID-19 vaccine (dated by TCRdb to about 2021). A note on the overall study: Because spike-specific TCR depth and breadth did not differ between the two schedules, AZD1222 recipients who got a second dose at roughly 4 weeks were pooled with those who got a second dose at roughly 12 weeks. Trial participants were enrolled by age into subgroups of 18-55, 56-69 and 70-plus years, and roughly 160, 29 and 62 TCR-sequenced participants, respectively, were included in these subgroups. A total of 233 trial participants underwent TCR sequencing, of whom nearly 210 had received two doses of AZD1222 and about 26 had received two doses of the MenACWY control vaccine.

The time point label on this specimen signifies: baseline before first vaccination. The vaccinee samples were drawn from two UK trials, COV001 and COV002, one of which was a single-blind randomized controlled phase 2/3 trial testing AZD1222 (ChAdOx1 nCoV-19) in healthy adults. For TCRbeta chain sequencing, PBMC samples were collected from trial participants at day 0 and at day 28 after the second dose. Inclusive of the bounding cysteine and phenylalanine, the CDR3 is 13 residues long. Left in the record is the CDR3 DNA by itself, 39 bases read in frame from the first base. Looking up the germline V gene (reference sequence) yields CDR1 SSHAT and CDR2 FNYEAQ. The CDR3 regions of human TCRbeta chains were subjected to immunosequencing. The original pipeline was this. TCRs in the repertoires were matched against a reference library of SARS-CoV-2-specific TCRs that had been generated with the MIRA antigen-specificity platform. Breadth meant the fraction of unique TCRs that were SARS-CoV-2-associated, whereas depth meant the fraction of total T cells that were SARS-CoV-2-associated. Each spike-specific TCR was assigned to its reactive spike region and to a CD4 or CD8 class using the MIRA data. Log10-transformed breadth and depth values were compared by one-way ANOVA with Sidak's multiple comparisons tests. Imported from immuneACCESS, the table was reduced by TCRdb to in-frame sequences with V and J called. These copies leave out some clones; in studies compared against another copy, an unresolved V gene accounts for under half, and the cause of the remainder is not known. V, J and clone size reflect that table, while D and trimming were determined from the DNA. Here the sample has some 140,000 clones; about 87% occur a single time. The top ten hold 3% to 3.5% of the sample.

The full study reports these points: Participants were mostly white British, with more females than males. The authors suggested clonal diversity may have been underestimated. Conclusions about previously exposed vaccinees are limited because only six or seven AZD1222 recipients were SARS-CoV-2 seropositive at baseline. In the small 56-69-year group, the increase in depth fell short of significance, most likely because of low power. Nearly half of unique spike-specific TCRs reportedly recognized epitopes outside regions mutated in the B.1.351 and B.1.1.7 variants. The vaccine-associated CD4 TCRs covered the entire spike protein, and the dominant responses fell in regions 160-218 and 743-854. Spike-specific TCR breadth and depth rose significantly after two AZD1222 doses compared with day 0 and with MenACWY recipients. Because no day 14 peak-response samples were available, repertoires were characterized only after the peak T cell response.

The sequence links TRBV7-7 to TRBJ1-1, and 7 bases in between align with TRBD1. This specimen consisted of peripheral blood, obtained on day 0 of AZD1222 vaccination. This clonotype was obtained from an adult in good health. Here is the DNA: TGTGCTAGCAGCCGGGACAGGAACACTGAAGCTTTCTTT. This encodes CASSRDRNTEAFF.